These T cell receptor beta chains were read from a single sample in a study of blood T cells in healthy people across ages. MiXCR was run by TCRdb on the 5' RACE reads, yielding one entry per CDR3 protein. The sample lists 600,000 to 800,000 distinct CDR3 sequences; approximately 52% were seen once. Sequenced material: blood. The receptor source for this set is a woman older than 75 in good health. CDR3s include the opening cysteine and the closing phenylalanine or tryptophan. A D gene is named only where the DNA matches it firmly. Part of the rows lack a size; the others show once, few, many or a class for expanded clones.

CDR3nt: TGTGCCAGCAGCTTTAATCTGAACTCCTACAATGAGCAGTTCTTC
CDR3aa: CASSFNLNSYNEQFF
v_gene: TRBV7-2
len: 15
abundance: many
j_gene: TRBJ2-1
d_gene: .

CDR3nt: TGTGCCTGGAGTGTAGAGGGGGGCTACACCTTC
CDR3aa: CAWSVEGGYTF
v_gene: TRBV30
len: 11
abundance: .
j_gene: TRBJ1-2
d_gene: .

CDR3nt: TGTGCCAGCAGCCGCAACTCAGGGCCCTATGGCTACACCTTC
CDR3aa: CASSRNSGPYGYTF
v_gene: TRBV3-1
len: 14
abundance: .
j_gene: TRBJ1-2
d_gene: .

CDR3nt: TGCAGCGTGGGCGACTATAGCAATCAGCCCCAGCATTTT
CDR3aa: CSVGDYSNQPQHF
v_gene: TRBV29-1
len: 13
abundance: few
j_gene: TRBJ1-5
d_gene: .

CDR3nt: TGCGCCAGCAGCGAGCCCGGTTATTCACCCCTCCACTTT
CDR3aa: CASSEPGYSPLHF
v_gene: TRBV4-1
len: 13
abundance: .
j_gene: TRBJ1-6
d_gene: .

CDR3nt: TGCAGTGCTAGAGACGGGGCCGAGCAGTACTTC
CDR3aa: CSARDGAEQYF
v_gene: TRBV20-1
len: 11
abundance: .
j_gene: TRBJ2-7
d_gene: .

CDR3nt: TGTGCCAGCAGCCAGATTTCCGGTAGTGGGACCCAGTACTTC
CDR3aa: CASSQISGSGTQYF
v_gene: TRBV7-2
len: 14
abundance: many
j_gene: TRBJ2-5
d_gene: .

CDR3nt: TGTGCCATCAGTGAGTCCGTAGGGGGCCCCCGATATAGCAATCAGCCCCAGCATTTT
CDR3aa: CAISESVGGPRYSNQPQHF
v_gene: TRBV10-3
len: 19
abundance: few
j_gene: TRBJ1-5
d_gene: TRBD1

CDR3nt: TGTGCCAGCAGCTTGGATGCTGGGAGGCTACACTACGAGCAGTACTTC
CDR3aa: CASSLDAGRLHYEQYF
v_gene: TRBV5-6
len: 16
abundance: once
j_gene: TRBJ2-7
d_gene: .

CDR3nt: TGTGCCAGCAGCGCGGACACTCCGAGACTTCAAGAGACCCAGTACTTC
CDR3aa: CASSADTPRLQETQYF
v_gene: TRBV6-6
len: 16
abundance: .
j_gene: TRBJ2-5
d_gene: .

CDR3nt: TGTGCCAGTACACGGACCGTCAGCTCCTACGAGCAGTACTTC
CDR3aa: CASTRTVSSYEQYF
v_gene: TRBV2
len: 14
abundance: .
j_gene: TRBJ2-7
d_gene: .

CDR3nt: TGTGCCAGCAGTCAGACGAGGAATCAGCCCCAGCATTTT
CDR3aa: CASSQTRNQPQHF
v_gene: TRBV6-5
len: 13
abundance: many
j_gene: TRBJ1-5
d_gene: .

CDR3nt: TGTGCCAGCAGCTCCCACCGCTTCAATGAGCAGTTCTTC
CDR3aa: CASSSHRFNEQFF
v_gene: TRBV7-2
len: 13
abundance: once
j_gene: TRBJ2-1
d_gene: .

CDR3nt: TGTGCCAGCAGTTACTCGTCAGGGACGCAGTATTTT
CDR3aa: CASSYSSGTQYF
v_gene: TRBV6-2/TRBV6-3
len: 12
abundance: many
j_gene: TRBJ2-3
d_gene: .

CDR3nt: TGCGCCAGCAGCAGAGACCAGAACAATGAGCAGTTCTTC
CDR3aa: CASSRDQNNEQFF
v_gene: TRBV5-1
len: 13
abundance: .
j_gene: TRBJ2-1
d_gene: .

CDR3nt: TGCGCCAGCAGCCAAGATCCCCCTGGCGTAAGCTCCTACAATGAGCAGTTCTTC
CDR3aa: CASSQDPPGVSSYNEQFF
v_gene: TRBV4-1
len: 18
abundance: .
j_gene: TRBJ2-1
d_gene: .

CDR3nt: TGTGCCAGCAGCTTAGGGAGGGGGGGATACCCTGTAGGTACGCAGTATTTT
CDR3aa: CASSLGRGGYPVGTQYF
v_gene: TRBV11-2
len: 17
abundance: few
j_gene: TRBJ2-3
d_gene: .

CDR3nt: TGTGCCAGCAGTCTAGGGGTCGAGAACACTGAAGCTTTCTTT
CDR3aa: CASSLGVENTEAFF
v_gene: TRBV7-9
len: 14
abundance: once
j_gene: TRBJ1-1
d_gene: .

CDR3nt: TGTGCCACCAGCAGAGGGAAGGATCCCTTCTACGAGCAGTACTTC
CDR3aa: CATSRGKDPFYEQYF
v_gene: TRBV15
len: 15
abundance: many
j_gene: TRBJ2-7
d_gene: .

CDR3nt: TGTGCCAGCAGTTTCCAGGACACGGACACCGGGGAGCTGTTTTTT
CDR3aa: CASSFQDTDTGELFF
v_gene: TRBV12-3/TRBV12-4
len: 15
abundance: few
j_gene: TRBJ2-2
d_gene: .

CDR3nt: TGTGCCAGCAGCCAAGAGGGTTCAACAGGGCGGGATGGCTACACCTTC
CDR3aa: CASSQEGSTGRDGYTF
v_gene: TRBV4-2
len: 16
abundance: .
j_gene: TRBJ1-2
d_gene: .

CDR3nt: TGTGCCAGCAGGGACGGGGTTATGGGGGCATCTGTTCAGCCCCAGCATTTT
CDR3aa: CASRDGVMGASVQPQHF
v_gene: TRBV2
len: 17
abundance: .
j_gene: TRBJ1-5
d_gene: .

CDR3nt: TGCAGTGCTATACCGGGACGAAGCACCGGGGAGCTGTTTTTT
CDR3aa: CSAIPGRSTGELFF
v_gene: TRBV20-1
len: 14
abundance: .
j_gene: TRBJ2-2
d_gene: .

CDR3nt: TGTGCCAGCGCAGGTACTGGGGCCAACGTCCTGACTTTC
CDR3aa: CASAGTGANVLTF
v_gene: TRBV2
len: 13
abundance: many
j_gene: TRBJ2-6
d_gene: .

CDR3nt: TGCAGTGCTAGTGGTCCACCGACCTACAATGAGCAGTACTTC
CDR3aa: CSASGPPTYNEQYF
v_gene: TRBV20-1
len: 14
abundance: few
j_gene: TRBJ2-7
d_gene: .

CDR3nt: TGTGCCAGCAGCGTACTCGGGGTATCCGAGCAGTACTTC
CDR3aa: CASSVLGVSEQYF
v_gene: TRBV7-3
len: 13
abundance: .
j_gene: TRBJ2-7
d_gene: .

CDR3nt: TGTGCCAGCAGCGTAGATGGTAGCGGGAGAGGAACAGATACGCAGTATTTT
CDR3aa: CASSVDGSGRGTDTQYF
v_gene: TRBV9
len: 17
abundance: .
j_gene: TRBJ2-3
d_gene: TRBD2

CDR3nt: TGTGCCAGCAGGGGTAGCGAATCCAATGAGCAGTTCTTC
CDR3aa: CASRGSESNEQFF
v_gene: TRBV6-2/TRBV6-3
len: 13
abundance: many
j_gene: TRBJ2-1
d_gene: .

CDR3nt: TGCGCCAGCAGTACTTCTAGCGGGCCCAACAATGAGCAGTTCTTC
CDR3aa: CASSTSSGPNNEQFF
v_gene: TRBV10-1
len: 15
abundance: many
j_gene: TRBJ2-1
d_gene: TRBD2

CDR3nt: TGCAGCGTTGCGCGTCGGCTAGCGGGAGGAGGTGAGCAGTACTTC
CDR3aa: CSVARRLAGGGEQYF
v_gene: TRBV29-1
len: 15
abundance: .
j_gene: TRBJ2-5
d_gene: TRBD2

CDR3nt: TGTGCCAGCAGTTCACAGGTGACCGGGGCTGGGGATGAGCAGTTCTTC
CDR3aa: CASSSQVTGAGDEQFF
v_gene: TRBV12-3/TRBV12-4
len: 16
abundance: .
j_gene: TRBJ2-1
d_gene: .

CDR3nt: TGTGCCAGCAGACGGACAGGAGATGAAAAACTGTTTTTT
CDR3aa: CASRRTGDEKLFF
v_gene: TRBV6-5
len: 13
abundance: .
j_gene: TRBJ1-4
d_gene: TRBD1

CDR3nt: TGTGCCACCAGCAGTCGGAGGGGCCAAGAGACCCAGTACTTC
CDR3aa: CATSSRRGQETQYF
v_gene: TRBV15
len: 14
abundance: .
j_gene: TRBJ2-5
d_gene: .

CDR3nt: TGTGCCAGCAGCCAAGAGATGAACTACTACGAGCAGTACTTC
CDR3aa: CASSQEMNYYEQYF
v_gene: TRBV3-1
len: 14
abundance: many
j_gene: TRBJ2-7
d_gene: .

CDR3nt: TGTGCCAGCAGACGTACATCCAACTATGGCTACACCTTC
CDR3aa: CASRRTSNYGYTF
v_gene: TRBV27
len: 13
abundance: .
j_gene: TRBJ1-2
d_gene: .

CDR3nt: TGTGCCAGCAGTGAAGCGCGGGGTTTTTTAGAGACCCAGTACTTC
CDR3aa: CASSEARGFLETQYF
v_gene: TRBV2
len: 15
abundance: once
j_gene: TRBJ2-5
d_gene: .

CDR3nt: TGTGCCAGCAGAGAAGAAGCGGGGGGGCTAGGTGAGCAGTACTTC
CDR3aa: CASREEAGGLGEQYF
v_gene: TRBV6-4
len: 15
abundance: few
j_gene: TRBJ2-7
d_gene: TRBD2

CDR3nt: TGCAGTGCTAGGGTCGTCCGGGATACGCAGTATTTT
CDR3aa: CSARVVRDTQYF
v_gene: TRBV20-1
len: 12
abundance: many
j_gene: TRBJ2-3
d_gene: .

CDR3nt: TGCGCCAGCAGCTTGGGCTCCGGGACTCAAGAGACCCAGTACTTC
CDR3aa: CASSLGSGTQETQYF
v_gene: TRBV5-1
len: 15
abundance: few
j_gene: TRBJ2-5
d_gene: .

CDR3nt: TGTGCCAGCAGTGAACGATCCAGGGGAAGGGCTGAAGCTTTCTTT
CDR3aa: CASSERSRGRAEAFF
v_gene: TRBV25-1
len: 15
abundance: .
j_gene: TRBJ1-1
d_gene: .

CDR3nt: TGCGCCAGCAGCTTACGGGGAAGCGATGAAAAACTGTTTTTT
CDR3aa: CASSLRGSDEKLFF
v_gene: TRBV5-1
len: 14
abundance: .
j_gene: TRBJ1-4
d_gene: .

CDR3nt: TGTGCCAGCGCACCAGGGACAGTTTGGCCTGGCTACACCTTC
CDR3aa: CASAPGTVWPGYTF
v_gene: TRBV28
len: 14
abundance: .
j_gene: TRBJ1-2
d_gene: TRBD1

CDR3nt: TGTGCCAGCAGTTTTTTAGTCACCCAGACCCAGTACTTC
CDR3aa: CASSFLVTQTQYF
v_gene: TRBV28
len: 13
abundance: .
j_gene: TRBJ2-5
d_gene: .

CDR3nt: TGTGCCAGCTCCGGGGGTTCCTCGGATCGCAATCAGCCCCAGCATTTT
CDR3aa: CASSGGSSDRNQPQHF
v_gene: TRBV7-9
len: 16
abundance: many
j_gene: TRBJ1-5
d_gene: .

CDR3nt: TGTGCCAGCAGTCCCCATAGCGGGGGGGGGTTCGGTGAGCAGTTCTTC
CDR3aa: CASSPHSGGGFGEQFF
v_gene: TRBV28
len: 16
abundance: .
j_gene: TRBJ2-1
d_gene: TRBD2

CDR3nt: TGTGCCATCAGTGAGTCTTGGGATTGGGATGAGCAGTTCTTC
CDR3aa: CAISESWDWDEQFF
v_gene: TRBV10-3
len: 14
abundance: many
j_gene: TRBJ2-1
d_gene: .

CDR3nt: TGTGCCAGCAGACCTAGCGACCGAACCTACGAGCAGTACTTC
CDR3aa: CASRPSDRTYEQYF
v_gene: TRBV27
len: 14
abundance: many
j_gene: TRBJ2-7
d_gene: .

CDR3nt: TGTGCCAGCAGGGCCAGGGACTTTTCCTACAATGAGCAGTTCTTC
CDR3aa: CASRARDFSYNEQFF
v_gene: TRBV3-1
len: 15
abundance: .
j_gene: TRBJ2-1
d_gene: .

CDR3nt: TGTGCCAGCAGCCGCCGAGGACAGTCGCCCTCCTACAACGAGCAGTTCTTC
CDR3aa: CASSRRGQSPSYNEQFF
v_gene: TRBV7-8
len: 17
abundance: .
j_gene: TRBJ2-1
d_gene: .

CDR3nt: TGTGCCAGCAGTTCGATCTTCGGGAACAATGAGCAGTTCTTC
CDR3aa: CASSSIFGNNEQFF
v_gene: TRBV27
len: 14
abundance: few
j_gene: TRBJ2-1
d_gene: .

CDR3nt: TGTGCCAGCGGGCAACAGCTCTATGGCTACACCTTC
CDR3aa: CASGQQLYGYTF
v_gene: TRBV2
len: 12
abundance: .
j_gene: TRBJ1-2
d_gene: .

CDR3nt: TGTGCCAGTAGTATAGGAGGGCAGGGGAAAGAATCCTATGGCTACACCTTC
CDR3aa: CASSIGGQGKESYGYTF
v_gene: TRBV19
len: 17
abundance: .
j_gene: TRBJ1-2
d_gene: .

CDR3nt: TGTGCCACCAGTGATTTGGCAGGGAGAAAGGCCTACGAGCAGTACTTC
CDR3aa: CATSDLAGRKAYEQYF
v_gene: TRBV24-1
len: 16
abundance: many
j_gene: TRBJ2-7
d_gene: .

CDR3nt: TGCAGTGCTTCAAGGACGCGGGCTGATACGCAGTATTTT
CDR3aa: CSASRTRADTQYF
v_gene: TRBV20-1
len: 13
abundance: .
j_gene: TRBJ2-3
d_gene: .

CDR3nt: TGTGCCAGCAGCCGACAGGGCAGGTACATTCAGTACTTC
CDR3aa: CASSRQGRYIQYF
v_gene: TRBV3-1
len: 13
abundance: many
j_gene: TRBJ2-4
d_gene: TRBD1